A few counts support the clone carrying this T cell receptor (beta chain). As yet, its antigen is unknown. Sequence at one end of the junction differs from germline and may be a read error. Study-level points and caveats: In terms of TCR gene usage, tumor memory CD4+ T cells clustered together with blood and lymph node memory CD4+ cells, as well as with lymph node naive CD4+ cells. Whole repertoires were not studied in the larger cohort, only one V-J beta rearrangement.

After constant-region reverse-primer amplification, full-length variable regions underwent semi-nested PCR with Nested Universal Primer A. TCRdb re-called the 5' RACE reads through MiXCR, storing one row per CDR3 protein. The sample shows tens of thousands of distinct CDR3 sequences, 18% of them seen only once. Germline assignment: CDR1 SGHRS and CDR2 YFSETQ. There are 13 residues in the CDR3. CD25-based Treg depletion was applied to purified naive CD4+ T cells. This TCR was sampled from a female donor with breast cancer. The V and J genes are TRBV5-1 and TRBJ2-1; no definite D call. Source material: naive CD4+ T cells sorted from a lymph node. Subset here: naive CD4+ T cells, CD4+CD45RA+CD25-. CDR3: CASSFGPHNEQFF. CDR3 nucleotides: TGCGCCAGCAGCTTCGGACCGCACAACGAGCAGTTCTTC.